The source of this TCR beta chain is a study of shared clonotypes between healthy human individuals. Some 32,000 T cell genomes, or 200 to 250 ng DNA, went into the sorted-subset replicate PCRs. The protocol was immunoSEQ multiplex PCR, while the TCRdb copy is restricted to in-frame clones and leaves out a portion. Of about 680,000 clones detected, roughly 70% appear once; the ten largest clones hold 1.7%. Division of CD4+ cells produced a CD45RA+ naive subset and a CD45RA-negative memory subset. The CDR3 spans 14 residues. Sequenced: memory CD4+ T cells sorted from blood. This sample's subset: CD45RA-negative fraction. V is TRBV21-1 and J is TRBJ2-7; TRBD2 is the table's D call, not checked against the DNA. TRBV21-1 is deemed a pseudogene. This TCR came from a woman in her 30s in good health. The DNA of the CDR3 is TGTGCCAGCGGGGGACTAGCGGGCACCTACGAGCAGTACTTC. Amino acids: CASGGLAGTYEQYF.